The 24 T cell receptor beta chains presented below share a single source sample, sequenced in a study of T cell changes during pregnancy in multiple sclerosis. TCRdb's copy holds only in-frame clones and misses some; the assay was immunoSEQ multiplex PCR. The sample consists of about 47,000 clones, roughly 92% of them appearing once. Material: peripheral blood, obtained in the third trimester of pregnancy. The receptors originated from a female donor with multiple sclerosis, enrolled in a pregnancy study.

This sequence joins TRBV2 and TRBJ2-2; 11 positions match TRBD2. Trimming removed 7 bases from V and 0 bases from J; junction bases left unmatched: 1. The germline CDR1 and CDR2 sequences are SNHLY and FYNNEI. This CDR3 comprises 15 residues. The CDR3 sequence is CASTGLAANTGELFF. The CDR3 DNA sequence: TGTGCCAGCACGGGACTAGCGGCGAACACCGGGGAGCTGTTTTTT. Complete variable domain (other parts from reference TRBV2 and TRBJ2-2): EPEVTQTPSHQVTQMGQEVILRCVPISNHLYFYWYRQILGQKVEFLVSFYNNEISEKSEIFDDQFSVERPDGSNFTLKIRSTKLEDSAMYFCASTGLAANTGELFFGEGSRLTVL.

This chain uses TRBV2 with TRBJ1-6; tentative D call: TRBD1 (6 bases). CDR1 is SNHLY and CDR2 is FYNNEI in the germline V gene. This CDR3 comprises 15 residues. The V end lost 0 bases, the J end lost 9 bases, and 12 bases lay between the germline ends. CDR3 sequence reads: CASSEALQGPSPLHF. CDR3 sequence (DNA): TGTGCCAGCAGTGAAGCGCTTCAGGGGCCTTCACCCCTCCACTTT. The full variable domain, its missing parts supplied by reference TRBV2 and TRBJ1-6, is EPEVTQTPSHQVTQMGQEVILRCVPISNHLYFYWYRQILGQKVEFLVSFYNNEISEKSEIFDDQFSVERPDGSNFTLKIRSTKLEDSAMYFCASSEALQGPSPLHFGNGTRLTVT.

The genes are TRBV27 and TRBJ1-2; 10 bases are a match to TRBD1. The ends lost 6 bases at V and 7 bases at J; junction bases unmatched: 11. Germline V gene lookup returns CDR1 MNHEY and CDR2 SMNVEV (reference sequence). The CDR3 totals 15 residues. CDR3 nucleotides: TGTGCCAGCAGCCTTACCCGGACAGGGGGAGGTGGCTACACCTTC. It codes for CASSLTRTGGGGYTF.

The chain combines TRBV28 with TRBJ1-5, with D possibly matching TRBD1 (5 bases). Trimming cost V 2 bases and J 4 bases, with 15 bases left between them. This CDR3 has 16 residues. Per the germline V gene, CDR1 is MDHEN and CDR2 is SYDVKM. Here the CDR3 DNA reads TGTGCCAGCAGTTTACAGGGAAAAGGAACGAATCAGCCCCAGCATTTT. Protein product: CASSLQGKGTNQPQHF.

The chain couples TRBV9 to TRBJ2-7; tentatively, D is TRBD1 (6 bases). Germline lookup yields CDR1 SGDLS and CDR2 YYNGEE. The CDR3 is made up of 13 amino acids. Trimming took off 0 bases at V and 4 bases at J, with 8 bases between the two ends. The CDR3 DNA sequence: TGTGCCAGCAGCGTAGCTACAGGGTACGAGCAGTACTTC. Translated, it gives CASSVATGYEQYF.

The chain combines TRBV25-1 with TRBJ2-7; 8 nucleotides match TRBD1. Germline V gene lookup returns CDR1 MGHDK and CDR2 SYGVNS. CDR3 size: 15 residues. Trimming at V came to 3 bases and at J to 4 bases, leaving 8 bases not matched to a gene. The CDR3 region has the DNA TGTGCCAGCAGTGATGCAGGGGGCGAAAGGTACGAGCAGTACTTC. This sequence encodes CASSDAGGERYEQYF.

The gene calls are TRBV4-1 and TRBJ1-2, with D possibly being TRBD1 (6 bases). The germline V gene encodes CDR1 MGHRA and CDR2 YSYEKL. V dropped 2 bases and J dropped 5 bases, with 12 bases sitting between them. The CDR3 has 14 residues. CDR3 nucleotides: TGCGCCAGCAGCCAAACTGGACAGTCTTATGGCTACACCTTC. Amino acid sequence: CASSQTGQSYGYTF.

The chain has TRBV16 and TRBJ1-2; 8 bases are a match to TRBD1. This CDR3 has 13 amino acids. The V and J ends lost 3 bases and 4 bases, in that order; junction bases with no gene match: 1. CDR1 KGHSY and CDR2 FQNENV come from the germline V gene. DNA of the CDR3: TGTGCCAGCAGCCAGACAGGGGCCTATGGCTACACCTTC. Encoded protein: CASSQTGAYGYTF. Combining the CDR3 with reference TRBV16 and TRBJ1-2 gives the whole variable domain GEEVAQTPKHLVRGEGQKAKLYCAPIKGHSYVFWYQQVLKNEFKFLISFQNENVFDETGMPKERFSAKCLPNSPCSLEIQATKLEDSAVYFCASSQTGAYGYTFGSGTRLTVV.

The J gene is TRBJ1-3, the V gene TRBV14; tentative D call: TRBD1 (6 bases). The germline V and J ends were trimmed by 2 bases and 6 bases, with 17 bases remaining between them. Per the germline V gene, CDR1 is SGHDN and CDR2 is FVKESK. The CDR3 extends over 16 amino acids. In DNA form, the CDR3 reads TGTGCCAGCAGCCAAAGTATCAGGACAGCACAAAACACCATATATTTT. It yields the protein CASSQSIRTAQNTIYF.

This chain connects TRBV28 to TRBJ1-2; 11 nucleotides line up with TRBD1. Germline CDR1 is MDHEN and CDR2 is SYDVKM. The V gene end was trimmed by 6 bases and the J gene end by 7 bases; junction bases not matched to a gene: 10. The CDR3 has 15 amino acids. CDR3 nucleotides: TGTGCCAGCAGATACCGGGACAGGGGGTATCGTGGCTACACCTTC. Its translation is CASRYRDRGYRGYTF.

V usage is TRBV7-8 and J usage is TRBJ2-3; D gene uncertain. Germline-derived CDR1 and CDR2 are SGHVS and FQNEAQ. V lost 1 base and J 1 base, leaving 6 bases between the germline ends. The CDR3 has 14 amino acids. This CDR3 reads CASSLGARTDTQYF. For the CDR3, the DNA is TGTGCCAGCAGCTTAGGGGCACGCACAGATACGCAGTATTTT.

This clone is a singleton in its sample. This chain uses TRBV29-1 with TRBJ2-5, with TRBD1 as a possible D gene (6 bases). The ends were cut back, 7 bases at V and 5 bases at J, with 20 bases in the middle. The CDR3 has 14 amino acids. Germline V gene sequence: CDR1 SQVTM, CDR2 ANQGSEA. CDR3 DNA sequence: TGCAGCGCCTCGGTAGGGGGAGTATGGGAGACCCAGTACTTC. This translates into CSASVGGVWETQYF.

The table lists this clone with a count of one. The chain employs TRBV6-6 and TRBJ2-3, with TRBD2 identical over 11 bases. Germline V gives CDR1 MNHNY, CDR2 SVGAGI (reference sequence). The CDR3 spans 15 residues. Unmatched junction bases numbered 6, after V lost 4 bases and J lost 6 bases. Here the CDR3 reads CASSSIAGGPDTQYF. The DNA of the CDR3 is TGTGCCAGCAGTTCCATAGCGGGAGGGCCGGATACGCAGTATTTT.

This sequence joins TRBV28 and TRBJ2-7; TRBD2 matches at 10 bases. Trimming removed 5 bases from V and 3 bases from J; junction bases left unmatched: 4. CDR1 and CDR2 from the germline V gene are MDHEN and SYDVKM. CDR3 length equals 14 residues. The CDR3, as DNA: TGTGCCAGCAGTCGGACTAGCGGAGGCTACGAGCAGTACTTC. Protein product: CASSRTSGGYEQYF.

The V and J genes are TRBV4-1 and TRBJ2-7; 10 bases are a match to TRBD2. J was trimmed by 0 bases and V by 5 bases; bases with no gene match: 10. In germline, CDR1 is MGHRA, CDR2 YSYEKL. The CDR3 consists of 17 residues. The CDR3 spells CASSGGTSETASYEQYF. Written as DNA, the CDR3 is TGCGCCAGCAGCGGAGGGACTAGCGAAACTGCCTCCTACGAGCAGTACTTC.

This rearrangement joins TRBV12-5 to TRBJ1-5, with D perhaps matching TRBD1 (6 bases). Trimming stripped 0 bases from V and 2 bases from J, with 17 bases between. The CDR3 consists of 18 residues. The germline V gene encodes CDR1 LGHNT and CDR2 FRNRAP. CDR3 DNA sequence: TGTGCTAGTGGTTTGGTAGTGTTAGAGACAGGTGGCAATCAGCCCCAGCATTTT. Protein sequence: CASGLVVLETGGNQPQHF.

CDR3 DNA sequence: TGTGCCAGCAGTTCTGTTTCCCCCGGGAGCTACTACGAGCAGTACTTC. Encoded protein: CASSSVSPGSYYEQYF. The chain combines TRBV6-5 with TRBJ2-7; a possible D gene is TRBD2 (6 bases). Germline CDR1 MNHEY, CDR2 SVGAGI. The CDR3 contains 16 residues. V lost 4 bases to trimming and J lost 3 bases, with 19 bases between them.

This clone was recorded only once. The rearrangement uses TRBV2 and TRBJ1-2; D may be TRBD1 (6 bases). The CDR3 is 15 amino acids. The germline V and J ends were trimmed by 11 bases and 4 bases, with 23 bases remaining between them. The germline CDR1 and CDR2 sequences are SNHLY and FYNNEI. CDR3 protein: CAGRNRDTIFYGYTF. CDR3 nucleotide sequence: TGTGCCGGGCGCAACCGGGACACCATATTCTATGGCTACACCTTC. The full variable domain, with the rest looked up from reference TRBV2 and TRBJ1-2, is EPEVTQTPSHQVTQMGQEVILRCVPISNHLYFYWYRQILGQKVEFLVSFYNNEISEKSEIFDDQFSVERPDGSNFTLKIRSTKLEDSAMYFCAGRNRDTIFYGYTFGSGTRLTVV.

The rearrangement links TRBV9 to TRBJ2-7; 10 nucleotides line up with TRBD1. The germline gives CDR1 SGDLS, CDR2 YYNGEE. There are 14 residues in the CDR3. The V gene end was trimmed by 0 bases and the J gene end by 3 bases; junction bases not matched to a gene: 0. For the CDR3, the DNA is TGTGCCAGCAGCGTAGGGGACAGGGGCTACGAGCAGTACTTC. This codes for CASSVGDRGYEQYF. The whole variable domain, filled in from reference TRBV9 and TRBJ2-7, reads DSGVTQTPKHLITATGQRVTLRCSPRSGDLSVYWYQQSLDQGLQFLIQYYNGEERAKGNILERFSAQQFPDLHSELNLSSLELGDSALYFCASSVGDRGYEQYFGPGTRLTVT.

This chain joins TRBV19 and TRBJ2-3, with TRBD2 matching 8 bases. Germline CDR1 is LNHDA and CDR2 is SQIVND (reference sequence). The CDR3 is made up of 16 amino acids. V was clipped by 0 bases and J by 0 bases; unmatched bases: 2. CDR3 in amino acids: CASSIDPSGSTDTQYF. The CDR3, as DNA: TGTGCCAGTAGTATAGATCCTAGCGGGAGCACAGATACGCAGTATTTT.

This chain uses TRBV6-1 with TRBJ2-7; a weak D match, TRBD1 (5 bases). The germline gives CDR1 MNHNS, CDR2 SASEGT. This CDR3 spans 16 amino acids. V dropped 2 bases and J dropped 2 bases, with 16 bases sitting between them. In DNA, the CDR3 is TGTGCCAGCAGTGAACCCCATCCCAGGGTTCCCTACGAGCAGTACTTC. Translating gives CASSEPHPRVPYEQYF.

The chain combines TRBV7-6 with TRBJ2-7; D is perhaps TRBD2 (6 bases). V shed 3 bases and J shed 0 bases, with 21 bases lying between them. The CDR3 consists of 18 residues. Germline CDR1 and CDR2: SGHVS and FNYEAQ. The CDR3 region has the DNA TGTGCCAGCAGCTTGAATAAGGGGAGCGGGTTTAGCTCCTACGAGCAGTACTTC. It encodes CASSLNKGSGFSSYEQYF.

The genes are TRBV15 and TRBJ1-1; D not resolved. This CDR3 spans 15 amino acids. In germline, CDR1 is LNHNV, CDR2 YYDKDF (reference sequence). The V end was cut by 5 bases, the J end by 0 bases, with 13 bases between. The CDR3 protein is CATSPLPLLNTEAFF. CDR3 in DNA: TGTGCCACCAGCCCCCTCCCACTTTTGAACACTGAAGCTTTCTTT.

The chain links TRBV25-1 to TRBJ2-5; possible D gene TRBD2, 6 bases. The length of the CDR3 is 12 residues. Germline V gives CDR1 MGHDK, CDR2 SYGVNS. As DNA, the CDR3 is TGTGCTGCTAGGAGGGCCGGGGAGACCCAGTACTTC. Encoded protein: CAARRAGETQYF.